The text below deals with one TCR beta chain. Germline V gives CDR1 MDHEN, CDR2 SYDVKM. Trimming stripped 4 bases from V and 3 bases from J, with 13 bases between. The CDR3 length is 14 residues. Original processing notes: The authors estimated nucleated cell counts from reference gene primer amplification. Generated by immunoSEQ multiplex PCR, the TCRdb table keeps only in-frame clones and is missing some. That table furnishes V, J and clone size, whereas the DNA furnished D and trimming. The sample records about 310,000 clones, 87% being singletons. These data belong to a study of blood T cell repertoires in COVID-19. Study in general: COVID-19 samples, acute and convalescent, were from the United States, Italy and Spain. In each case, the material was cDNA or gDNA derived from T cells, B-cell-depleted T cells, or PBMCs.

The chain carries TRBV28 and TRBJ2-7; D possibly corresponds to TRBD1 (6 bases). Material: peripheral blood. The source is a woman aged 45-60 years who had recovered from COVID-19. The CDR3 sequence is CASSSVTGIYEQYF. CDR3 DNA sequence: TGTGCCAGCAGTTCCGTGACAGGAATCTACGAGCAGTACTTC.